The T cell receptor beta chain described here comes from a study of lymphopenia after photon versus proton radiotherapy. Germline assignment: CDR1 MGHDK and CDR2 SYGVNS. Trimming pared 0 bases from V and 5 bases from J, leaving 19 bases between. The CDR3 loop spans 17 amino acids. Libraries were prepared by immunoSEQ multiplex PCR; TCRdb keeps only in-frame clonotypes and omits some of them. Among 26,000 or so clones listed, 85% were seen once. The study's findings and limits: Larger post-nadir TCR diversity loss correlated inversely with survival in deceased patients. Photon-treated patients lost naive T cells and TCR diversity; proton-treated stayed stable. Only patients who died were analyzed for survival; proton advantage is unproven. Post-nadir diversity loss with photons came from oligoclonal expansion, particularly CD8+ Temra cells.

A remark on this clone: Its specificity is unknown.

Specimen: peripheral blood, collected from a patient treated with photon-based radiotherapy. This TCR was sampled from a man aged 30-40 years with gastric cancer. V usage is TRBV25-1 and J usage is TRBJ2-5, with D perhaps matching TRBD2 (5 bases). The DNA for the CDR3 is TGTGCCAGCAGTGAATACCGGGGAATAGGTCGAACGGAGACCCAGTACTTC. Amino acid sequence: CASSEYRGIGRTETQYF.